This TCR beta chain was recorded in a study of blood T cells in healthy people across ages. Primed by a sample-barcoded 5' primer and a J-beta primer mix, a second PCR proceeded for 7 to 11 cycles. TCRdb analysed the 5' RACE reads with MiXCR anew, one entry per CDR3 protein. The sample has 650,000 to 700,000 distinct CDR3 sequences; about 32% are singletons. The sample, 9 to 10 milliliters of peripheral blood, was drawn from each donor. Extraction of total RNA produced a minimum of 5.5 micrograms from each sample. J lost 5 bases, V lost 2 bases, and 13 bases had no gene match. Germline-derived CDR1 and CDR2 are SGHKS and YYEKEE (reference sequence). CDR3 length: 18 amino acids. Whole-study results and caveats: TCR beta diversity correlated strongly with naive T cell percentage. Across the age range, TCR beta diversity per million T cells fell in a roughly linear way.

In the case of this clonotype: What it recognizes is unknown.

The sequence came from an elderly woman in good health. The chain joins TRBV5-5 to TRBJ1-4, with 9 bases fitting TRBD1. What was sequenced was blood. CDR3 protein: CASSFSPGQGAPNEKLFF. The CDR3 DNA reads as TGTGCCAGCAGCTTTAGCCCGGGACAGGGAGCTCCAAATGAAAAACTGTTTTTT.